A selection of T cell receptor beta chains follows, all from one sample in a study of T cell repertoires in cytomegalovirus infection. MiXCR was run by TCRdb on the reads, yielding one entry per CDR3 protein. Of 150,000 to 200,000 distinct CDR3 sequences listed, approximately 15% were seen once; the top ten hold over 25%. Sequences were obtained from PBMCs. These receptors originate from a human donor in good health (CMV status not recorded). Some clones in this sample may be carry-over from other donors' samples. The CDR3 runs from the conserved cysteine through the conserved F or W. The order of the fields is CDR3 length, J gene, clone size, D gene, V gene, CDR3 protein, CDR3 DNA. D genes are given only for firm matches. A clone size is listed for some rows: how often the clone was seen (once, few, many), or a class if it is expanded.

>13|TRBJ2-7|NA|TRBD1|TRBV29-1
CSVESGTAYEQYF
TGCAGCGTTGAATCGGGGACAGCCTACGAGCAGTACTTC
>15|TRBJ2-3|many|NA|TRBV7-3
CASSFSGLSTDTQYF
TGTGCCAGCAGCTTTAGCGGACTTAGCACAGATACGCAGTATTTT
>13|TRBJ1-2|few|NA|TRBV25-1
CASSGTVIGGYTF
TGTGCCAGCAGTGGGACAGTGATCGGGGGCTACACCTTC
>17|TRBJ1-1|few|NA|TRBV30
CAWGTIKAGTVNTEAFF
TGTGCCTGGGGGACGATAAAGGCCGGGACGGTGAACACTGAAGCTTTCTTT
>12|TRBJ1-1|many|NA|TRBV19
CASKSGRAEAFF
TGTGCCAGTAAATCTGGCCGGGCTGAAGCTTTCTTT
>14|TRBJ2-7|few|NA|TRBV20-1
CSALRSGRSSEQYF
TGCAGCGCCTTACGGTCGGGGAGATCGTCCGAGCAGTACTTC
>12|TRBJ2-7|many|NA|TRBV28
CASSLWGNEQYF
TGTGCCAGCAGTTTATGGGGAAACGAGCAGTACTTC
>15|TRBJ1-1|NA|TRBD1|TRBV19
CASSMAGGLATEAFF
TGTGCCAGTAGTATGGCAGGGGGCTTGGCCACTGAAGCTTTCTTT
>13|TRBJ1-2|many|TRBD1|TRBV20-1
CSAVQGTNYGYTF
TGCAGTGCTGTACAGGGGACTAACTATGGCTACACCTTC
>14|TRBJ2-1|few|NA|TRBV19
CASSPILTGHEQFF
TGTGCCAGTAGTCCAATTTTAACAGGGCATGAGCAGTTCTTC
>17|TRBJ1-5|many|TRBD1|TRBV28
CASPPSGTAASNQPQHF
TGTGCCAGCCCTCCCTCGGGGACAGCAGCTAGCAATCAGCCCCAGCATTTT
>12|TRBJ2-5|NA|NA|TRBV25-1
CASSEHGETQYF
TGTGCCAGCAGTGAACATGGAGAGACCCAGTACTTC
>14|TRBJ1-5|many|NA|TRBV7-2
CASSLGPDYQPQHF
TGTGCCAGCAGCTTAGGCCCGGACTATCAGCCCCAGCATTTT
>14|TRBJ2-3|NA|NA|TRBV4-3
CASSQDGHSDTQYF
TGCGCCAGCAGCCAAGATGGACATTCAGATACGCAGTATTTT
>13|TRBJ2-3|many|NA|TRBV7-6
CASSFGPPDTQYF
TGTGCCAGCAGCTTTGGGCCGCCGGATACGCAGTATTTT
>15|TRBJ2-7|NA|TRBD1|TRBV27
CASSKTQGVRNEQYF
TGTGCCAGCAGTAAGACCCAGGGGGTCCGGAACGAGCAGTACTTC
>16|TRBJ2-1|few|TRBD2|TRBV5-4
CASSLSRGGNYNEQFF
TGTGCCAGCAGTCTGTCCCGGGGGGGAAACTACAATGAGCAGTTCTTC
>19|TRBJ1-5|NA|NA|TRBV6-4
CASSEGGSKRGYSNQPQHF
TGTGCCAGCAGTGAAGGGGGTTCAAAAAGGGGATATAGCAATCAGCCCCAGCATTTT
>14|TRBJ2-7|many|NA|TRBV7-2
CASSLARQGYEQYF
TGTGCCAGCAGCTTAGCGCGGCAGGGCTACGAGCAGTACTTC
>14|TRBJ1-6|many|NA|TRBV29-1
CSVSLGASNSPLHF
TGCAGCGTTTCCCTGGGGGCGTCAAATTCACCCCTCCACTTT
>13|TRBJ1-2|many|NA|TRBV28
CASSEDFWGGYTF
TGTGCCAGCAGTGAGGATTTTTGGGGTGGCTACACCTTC
>13|TRBJ1-1|NA|NA|TRBV7-9
CASSLEMNTEAFF
TGTGCCAGCAGCCTGGAGATGAACACTGAAGCTTTCTTT
>13|TRBJ2-5|NA|NA|TRBV20-1
CSARGQVGETQYF
TGCAGTGCTAGAGGGCAGGTTGGAGAGACCCAGTACTTC
>16|TRBJ1-1|few|NA|TRBV2
CASSNQEPIMNTEAFF
TGTGCCAGCAGCAATCAGGAACCTATAATGAACACTGAAGCTTTCTTT
>15|TRBJ1-1|NA|TRBD1|TRBV5-6
CASSAETGVNTEAFF
TGTGCCAGCAGCGCCGAAACAGGGGTGAACACTGAAGCTTTCTTT
>16|TRBJ1-3|many|TRBD1|TRBV7-6
CASSMGQLRSGNTIYF
TGTGCCAGCAGCATGGGACAGCTCCGCTCTGGAAACACCATATATTTT
>20|TRBJ1-6|many|TRBD1|TRBV5-1
CASSPRWDRGPRAVDSPLHF
TGCGCCAGCAGCCCCCGATGGGACAGGGGGCCTAGGGCGGTTGATTCACCCCTCCACTTT
>17|TRBJ2-3|many|TRBD2|TRBV12-3/TRBV12-4
CASSLILAGISTDTQYF
TGTGCCAGCAGTTTAATCCTAGCGGGCATAAGCACAGATACGCAGTATTTT
>15|TRBJ2-2|NA|NA|TRBV12-3/TRBV12-4
CASSPQARGTGELFF
TGTGCCAGCAGCCCACAGGCTCGGGGCACCGGGGAGCTGTTTTTT
>16|TRBJ2-3|NA|TRBD2|TRBV5-4
CASSLAAGGPEDTQYF
TGTGCCAGCAGCTTGGCCGCGGGGGGGCCGGAAGATACGCAGTATTTT
>13|TRBJ1-2|NA|NA|TRBV19
CASRGGGAPGYTF
TGTGCCAGTAGAGGAGGGGGGGCTCCTGGCTACACCTTC
>17|TRBJ1-1|NA|NA|TRBV15
CATSKTVANRMNTEAFF
TGTGCCACCAGCAAGACGGTTGCAAACAGAATGAACACTGAAGCTTTCTTT
>15|TRBJ1-2|many|NA|TRBV7-2
CASSLVRVQYYGYTF
TGTGCCAGCAGCTTAGTTAGGGTGCAGTACTATGGCTACACCTTC
>13|TRBJ2-2|many|NA|TRBV25-1
CASSVSLTGELFF
TGTGCCAGCAGTGTTAGTCTCACCGGGGAGCTGTTTTTT
>13|TRBJ2-5|NA|NA|TRBV4-1
CASSGLSGETQYF
TGCGCCAGCAGTGGTTTGAGCGGCGAGACCCAGTACTTC
>16|TRBJ2-4|many|NA|TRBV12-3/TRBV12-4
CASSLRLAKAKNIQYF
TGTGCCAGCAGTTTAAGGCTAGCGAAAGCCAAAAACATTCAGTACTTC
>12|TRBJ2-3|many|TRBD2|TRBV7-2
CASSLQGTRKYF
TGTGCCAGCAGCTTACAGGGGACTAGAAAGTATTTT
>19|TRBJ2-1|many|NA|TRBV7-2
CASSLAGRGYRDVYNEQFF
TGTGCCAGCAGCTTAGCCGGCCGGGGGTACAGGGATGTATACAATGAGCAGTTCTTC
>14|TRBJ2-7|many|NA|TRBV7-2
CASTRDPLSYEQYF
TGTGCCAGCACAAGGGACCCACTCTCCTACGAGCAGTACTTC
>17|TRBJ2-1|many|TRBD2|TRBV7-9
CASSVRPGLAGVHEQFF
TGTGCCAGCAGCGTTCGGCCGGGACTAGCGGGAGTCCATGAGCAGTTCTTC
>16|TRBJ1-4|many|TRBD1|TRBV20-1
CSAPGQGVGRNEKLFF
TGCAGTGCGCCGGGACAGGGGGTAGGAAGGAATGAAAAACTGTTTTTT
>14|TRBJ1-6|many|NA|TRBV7-9
CASSLTGHNSPLHF
TGTGCCAGCAGCTTAACCGGGCATAATTCACCCCTCCACTTT
>15|TRBJ2-1|many|TRBD1|TRBV5-1
CASSLRTGGYNEQFF
TGCGCCAGCAGCTTGCGGACAGGGGGCTACAATGAGCAGTTCTTC
>18|TRBJ2-5|few|TRBD1|TRBV5-5
CASSLTGTGGIHQETQYF
TGTGCCAGCAGCTTGACCGGGACAGGGGGGATCCACCAAGAGACCCAGTACTTC
>13|TRBJ1-6|few|NA|TRBV20-1
CSAGPGNNSPLHF
TGCAGTGCTGGGCCGGGGAATAATTCACCCCTCCACTTT
>15|TRBJ2-7|many|NA|TRBV7-6
CASSLRDEQSYEQYF
TGTGCCAGCAGCTTACGGGACGAACAATCCTACGAGCAGTACTTC
>16|TRBJ2-7|many|NA|TRBV4-1
CASSQEAAGQREEQYF
TGCGCCAGCAGCCAAGAAGCGGCGGGGCAGAGGGAGGAGCAGTACTTC
>16|TRBJ2-7|NA|TRBD2|TRBV20-1
CSARDMEREGPYEQYF
TGCAGTGCTAGAGATATGGAGCGGGAGGGCCCCTACGAGCAGTACTTC
>14|TRBJ2-2|many|NA|TRBV4-1
CASSLGGSGGELFF
TGCGCCAGCAGCTTAGGAGGCTCGGGCGGGGAGCTGTTTTTT